This T cell receptor (beta chain) derives from a study of CD8 T cells in ankylosing spondylitis. The CDR3 runs to 20 residues. Trimming removed 0 bases from V and 4 bases from J, with 28 bases in between. Germline CDR1 reads MNHEY; CDR2 reads SMNVEV (reference sequence). With regard to this clonotype: Its antigen remains unidentified.

Quantitative 5'-RACE with molecular barcodes generated TCR beta libraries. TCRdb ran MiXCR on the 5' RACE reads and lists one entry per CDR3 protein. The table shows roughly 440,000 distinct CDR3 sequences, with about 15% occurring only once. Study-wide results and caveats: Past studies reported some motif variants in reactive arthritis synovial fluid and blood. Reports say disease-linked clones showed up significantly more in matched ankylosing spondylitis synovial fluid. About 8 highly homologous variants made up a TCR beta motif, and this motif appeared characteristic of ankylosing spondylitis blood. Peripheral blood held disease-linked clones only at relatively low frequency, and these were CD8+.

The rearrangement links TRBV27 to TRBJ2-7, with D perhaps matching TRBD2 (6 bases). The TCR was taken from a male donor with ankylosing spondylitis. The sequenced material came from blood, either unsorted or a sorted T cell fraction (not recorded which). The DNA for the CDR3 is TGTGCCAGCAGTTTATCGTTTTTTTGGCCTCCGGGAGCGGAAGCTTACGAGCAGTACTTC. Protein: CASSLSFFWPPGAEAYEQYF.